This T cell receptor (beta chain) was identified in a study of T cell repertoires in cytomegalovirus infection. The study's findings and limits: CMV carriers having the relevant HLA were flagged by cumulative public TCR beta family frequency.

Germline V gene data show CDR1 as SGHTA and CDR2 as FQGNSA. The J segment lost 3 bases and the V segment lost 5 bases, leaving 7 bases of the junction unmatched. CDR3 length: 15 amino acids. TCRdb reanalysed the reads using MiXCR and keeps one entry per CDR3 protein. The repertoire has 150,000 to 190,000 distinct CDR3 sequences, 23% of them found once; the top ten carry roughly 9.8%. This clonotype was observed many times. Its antigen remains unknown. The clonotype originates from a human donor in good health (CMV status not recorded). Some clones in this sample may be carry-over from other donors' samples. The sample was PBMCs. J is TRBJ2-1 and V is TRBV7-2; 7 nucleotides match TRBD1. The CDR3: CASSLEGAIYNEQFF. Written as DNA, the CDR3 is TGTGCCAGCAGCCTAGAGGGGGCGATCTACAATGAGCAGTTCTTC.